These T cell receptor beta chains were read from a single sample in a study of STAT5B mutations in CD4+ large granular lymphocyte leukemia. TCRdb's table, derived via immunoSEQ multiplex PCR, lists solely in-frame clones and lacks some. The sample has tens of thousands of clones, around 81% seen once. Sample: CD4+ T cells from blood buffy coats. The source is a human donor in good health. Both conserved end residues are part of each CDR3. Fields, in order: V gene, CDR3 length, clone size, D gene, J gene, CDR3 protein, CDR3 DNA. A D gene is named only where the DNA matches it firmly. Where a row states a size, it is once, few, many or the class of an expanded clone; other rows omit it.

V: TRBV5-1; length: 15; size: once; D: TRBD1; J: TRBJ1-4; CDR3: CASRPTGGANEKLFF; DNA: TGCGCCAGCAGGCCCACAGGGGGTGCTAATGAAAAACTGTTTTTT
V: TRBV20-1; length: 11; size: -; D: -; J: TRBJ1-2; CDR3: CSASRDGGYTF; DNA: TGCAGTGCCAGCAGGGATGGTGGCTACACCTTC
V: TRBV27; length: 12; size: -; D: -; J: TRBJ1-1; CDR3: CASRKTLAEAFF; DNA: TGTGCCAGCAGAAAGACGTTAGCTGAAGCTTTCTTT
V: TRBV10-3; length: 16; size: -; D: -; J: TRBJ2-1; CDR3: CAISAKRALGGNEQFF; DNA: TGTGCCATCAGTGCAAAGCGGGCCCTTGGGGGGAATGAGCAGTTCTTC
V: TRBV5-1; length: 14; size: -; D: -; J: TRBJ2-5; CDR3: CASSLVASQETQYF; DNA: TGCGCCAGCAGCTTGGTCGCTAGTCAAGAGACCCAGTACTTC
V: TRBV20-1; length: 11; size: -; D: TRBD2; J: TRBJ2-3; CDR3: CSARGLAGQYF; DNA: TGCAGTGCTAGAGGGCTAGCGGGGCAGTATTTT
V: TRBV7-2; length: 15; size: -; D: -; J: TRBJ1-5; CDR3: CASSQGAISNQPQHF; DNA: TGTGCCAGCAGCCAGGGAGCGATTAGCAATCAGCCCCAGCATTTT
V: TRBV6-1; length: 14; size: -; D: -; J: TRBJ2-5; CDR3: CASSVQASQETQYF; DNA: TGTGCCAGCAGCGTTCAGGCTTCTCAGGAGACCCAGTACTTC
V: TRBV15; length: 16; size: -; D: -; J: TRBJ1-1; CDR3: CATSRDGRVQNTEAFF; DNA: TGTGCCACCAGCAGAGACGGTAGGGTCCAGAACACTGAAGCTTTCTTT
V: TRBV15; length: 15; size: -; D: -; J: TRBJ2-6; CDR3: CATSRDNSGANVLTF; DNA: TGTGCCACCAGCAGAGACAACTCTGGGGCCAACGTCCTGACTTTC
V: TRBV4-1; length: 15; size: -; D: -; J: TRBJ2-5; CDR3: CASSQVQGIGETQYF; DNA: TGCGCCAGCAGCCAAGTGCAGGGCATTGGAGAGACCCAGTACTTC
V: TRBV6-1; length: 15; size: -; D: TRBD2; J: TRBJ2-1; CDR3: CASSAWREGPNEQFF; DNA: TGTGCCAGCAGTGCATGGCGGGAGGGCCCCAATGAGCAGTTCTTC
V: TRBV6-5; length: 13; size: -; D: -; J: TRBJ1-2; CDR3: CASSRTKGYGYTF; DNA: TGTGCCAGCAGTCGCACCAAAGGTTATGGCTACACCTTC
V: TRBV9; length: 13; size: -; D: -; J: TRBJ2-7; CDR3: CASSVDPTREQYF; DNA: TGTGCCAGCAGCGTCGACCCAACGAGAGAGCAGTACTTC
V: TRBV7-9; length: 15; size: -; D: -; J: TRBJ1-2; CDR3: CASSLDQGGIYGYTF; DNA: TGTGCCAGCAGCTTAGATCAGGGAGGGATCTATGGCTACACCTTC
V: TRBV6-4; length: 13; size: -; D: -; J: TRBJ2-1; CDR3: CASSEILAGEQFF; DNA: TGTGCCAGCAGTGAAATTTTGGCGGGAGAGCAGTTCTTC
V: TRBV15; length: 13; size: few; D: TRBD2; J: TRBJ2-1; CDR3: CATSSGLAHEQFF; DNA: TGTGCCACCAGCAGCGGACTAGCCCATGAGCAGTTCTTC
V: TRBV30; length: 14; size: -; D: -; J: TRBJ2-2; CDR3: CAWSKGGFTGELFF; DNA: TGTGCCTGGAGTAAAGGGGGGTTCACCGGGGAGCTGTTTTTT
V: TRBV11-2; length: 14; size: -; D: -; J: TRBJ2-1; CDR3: CASSFSTRNNEQFF; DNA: TGTGCCAGCAGCTTTTCGACTAGAAACAATGAGCAGTTCTTC
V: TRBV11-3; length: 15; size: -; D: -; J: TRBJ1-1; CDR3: CASSLESGALNEAFF; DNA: TGTGCCAGCAGCTTAGAATCGGGGGCCCTTAATGAAGCTTTCTTT
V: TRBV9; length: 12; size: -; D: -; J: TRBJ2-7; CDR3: CASSPNPSEQYF; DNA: TGTGCCAGCAGCCCAAACCCCTCAGAGCAGTACTTC
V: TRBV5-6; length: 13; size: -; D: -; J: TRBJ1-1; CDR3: CASSLSPEAEAFF; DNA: TGTGCCAGCAGCTTGAGCCCCGAGGCTGAAGCTTTCTTT
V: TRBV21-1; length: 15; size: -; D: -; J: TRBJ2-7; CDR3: CASSNTRTGWYEQYF; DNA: TGTGCCAGCAGCAACACTAGGACAGGGTGGTACGAGCAGTACTTC
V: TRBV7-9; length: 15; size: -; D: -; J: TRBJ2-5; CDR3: CASSLGDRDWETQYF; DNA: TGTGCCAGCAGCCTCGGGGACCGCGATTGGGAGACCCAGTACTTC
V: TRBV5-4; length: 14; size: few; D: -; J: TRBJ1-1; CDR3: CASSNPGTRAEAFF; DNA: TGTGCCAGCAGCAACCCGGGCACGCGCGCTGAAGCTTTCTTT